The rows below give T cell receptor beta chains drawn from one sample of a study of a mutant IDH1 vaccine in newly diagnosed glioma. Sequencing was performed with immunoSEQ multiplex PCR; in TCRdb, only in-frame clones are kept and a portion is missing. Among 30,000 to 35,000 clones listed, more than 55% were seen once. The antigens these receptors bind are not known. The source was PBMCs, collected from a glioma patient whose treatment included an IDH1 peptide vaccine. The receptors come from a woman aged 18-29 years with glioma. The CDR3 runs from the conserved cysteine through the conserved F or W. The D gene is left open where the match is weak. Clone size is stated in some rows and not others, as once, few, many or a class when expanded.

d_call: TRBD1; clone_size: -; v_call: TRBV7-9; j_call: TRBJ1-1; cdr3_aa: CASSLAGQGGEAFF; cdr3_nt: TGTGCCAGCAGCTTAGCGGGACAGGGGGGTGAAGCTTTCTTT
d_call: -; clone_size: -; v_call: TRBV6-1; j_call: TRBJ2-2; cdr3_aa: CASRSLQGNTGELFF; cdr3_nt: TGTGCCAGCAGAAGTCTACAGGGGAACACCGGGGAGCTGTTTTTT
d_call: -; clone_size: once; v_call: TRBV7-8; j_call: TRBJ2-7; cdr3_aa: CASSSPTHTGYEQYF; cdr3_nt: TGTGCCAGCAGCTCTCCAACGCATACGGGCTACGAGCAGTACTTC
d_call: -; clone_size: -; v_call: TRBV7-8; j_call: TRBJ2-7; cdr3_aa: CASSLGRPYEQYF; cdr3_nt: TGTGCCAGCAGCTTAGGACGCCCCTACGAGCAGTACTTC
d_call: TRBD1; clone_size: -; v_call: TRBV28; j_call: TRBJ1-2; cdr3_aa: CASSFPGTGLVTNYGYTF; cdr3_nt: TGTGCCAGCAGTTTTCCCGGGACAGGGCTTGTAACTAACTATGGCTACACCTTC
d_call: TRBD2; clone_size: -; v_call: TRBV4-2; j_call: TRBJ2-1; cdr3_aa: CASSHPTSGNVNEQFF; cdr3_nt: TGTGCCAGCAGCCATCCGACTAGCGGGAACGTCAATGAGCAGTTCTTC
d_call: -; clone_size: -; v_call: TRBV7-9; j_call: TRBJ2-5; cdr3_aa: CASSLRRSGSQETQYF; cdr3_nt: TGTGCCAGCAGCTTACGACGGAGTGGGTCCCAAGAGACCCAGTACTTC
d_call: TRBD2; clone_size: -; v_call: TRBV30; j_call: TRBJ2-7; cdr3_aa: CAWSVLRRGGPYEQYF; cdr3_nt: TGTGCCTGGAGTGTACTTAGGCGGGGGGGGCCCTACGAGCAGTACTTC
d_call: -; clone_size: -; v_call: TRBV28; j_call: TRBJ1-1; cdr3_aa: CASSLYIGGTSEAFF; cdr3_nt: TGTGCCAGCAGTTTGTATATTGGGGGGACCTCTGAAGCTTTCTTT
d_call: -; clone_size: few; v_call: TRBV7-2; j_call: TRBJ2-7; cdr3_aa: CASSLVGAYASYEQYF; cdr3_nt: TGTGCCAGCAGCTTAGTCGGTGCGTACGCGAGCTACGAGCAGTACTTC
d_call: -; clone_size: -; v_call: TRBV19; j_call: TRBJ1-6; cdr3_aa: CASSMQGSNSPLHF; cdr3_nt: TGTGCCAGTAGTATGCAGGGGTCTAATTCACCCCTCCACTTT
d_call: -; clone_size: few; v_call: TRBV10-3; j_call: TRBJ1-2; cdr3_aa: CATMPGLDYGYTF; cdr3_nt: TGTGCCACCATGCCAGGTCTTGACTATGGCTACACCTTC
d_call: -; clone_size: -; v_call: TRBV4-3; j_call: TRBJ2-1; cdr3_aa: CASSQEERGSYNEQFF; cdr3_nt: TGCGCCAGCAGCCAAGAGGAGCGCGGGTCCTACAATGAGCAGTTCTTC
d_call: -; clone_size: -; v_call: TRBV7-8; j_call: TRBJ1-1; cdr3_aa: CASSYTPFYTEAFF; cdr3_nt: TGTGCCAGCAGCTACACCCCCTTTTACACTGAAGCTTTCTTT
d_call: -; clone_size: -; v_call: TRBV2; j_call: TRBJ1-1; cdr3_aa: CASSLSLGAREGNTEAFF; cdr3_nt: TGTGCCAGCAGCCTGAGTCTTGGGGCGCGGGAGGGGAACACTGAAGCTTTCTTT
d_call: TRBD1; clone_size: few; v_call: TRBV4-1; j_call: TRBJ1-5; cdr3_aa: CASSQGQGAQPQHF; cdr3_nt: TGCGCCAGCAGCCAAGGACAGGGGGCTCAGCCCCAGCATTTT
d_call: TRBD1; clone_size: once; v_call: TRBV5-1; j_call: TRBJ2-3; cdr3_aa: CASRMTTGFADTQYF; cdr3_nt: TGCGCCAGCAGAATGACGACAGGGTTCGCAGATACGCAGTATTTT
d_call: -; clone_size: -; v_call: TRBV6-5; j_call: TRBJ1-1; cdr3_aa: CASSRGQLENTEAFF; cdr3_nt: TGTGCCAGCAGCAGAGGACAGTTGGAGAACACTGAAGCTTTCTTT